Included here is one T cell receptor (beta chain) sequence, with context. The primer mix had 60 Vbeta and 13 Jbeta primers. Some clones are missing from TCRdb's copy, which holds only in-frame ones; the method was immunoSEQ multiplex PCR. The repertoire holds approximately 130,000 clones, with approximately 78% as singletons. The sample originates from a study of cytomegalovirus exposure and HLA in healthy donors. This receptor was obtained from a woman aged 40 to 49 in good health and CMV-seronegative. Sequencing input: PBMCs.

CDR3: CASSLETANTEAFF. The CDR3 coding sequence is TGTGCCAGCAGCTTAGAGACAGCCAACACTGAAGCTTTCTTT. J is TRBJ1-1 and V is TRBV7-3, with a possible D match to TRBD1 (5 bases). The CDR3 length is 14 residues. Germline V lookup: CDR1 SGHTA, CDR2 FQGTGA. Deletions cut 2 bases from V and 2 bases from J, with 9 bases between.